These T cell receptor beta chains were read from a single sample in a study of identical twins. TCRdb re-derived calls from the 5' RACE reads in MiXCR, one entry per CDR3 protein. The sample lists 700,000 or so distinct CDR3 sequences; over 20% were seen once. The same sample was also studied in work on T cells expressing NK-cell markers.

The sample taken for sequencing was PBMCs. The receptors come from a woman between 18 and 29 years old in good health. CDR3s include the opening cysteine and the closing phenylalanine or tryptophan. The order of the fields is clone size, D gene, J gene, V gene, CDR3 protein, CDR3 DNA. The D gene is left open where the match is weak. Expanded clones are given a class, and other clones once, few, many or no size at all.

abundance: many
d_gene: NA
j_gene: TRBJ2-1
v_gene: TRBV7-9
CDR3aa: CASSFRSTSSYNEQFF
CDR3nt: TGTGCCAGCAGCTTTCGGAGCACCAGCTCCTACAATGAGCAGTTCTTC

abundance: NA
d_gene: NA
j_gene: TRBJ1-1
v_gene: TRBV7-3
CDR3aa: CASSLPNRDEAFF
CDR3nt: TGTGCCAGCAGCTTGCCTAACAGGGATGAAGCTTTCTTT

abundance: NA
d_gene: TRBD1
j_gene: TRBJ2-3
v_gene: TRBV5-6
CDR3aa: CASSYGTGVADTQYF
CDR3nt: TGTGCCAGCAGCTACGGGACAGGGGTGGCAGATACGCAGTATTTT

abundance: few
d_gene: NA
j_gene: TRBJ2-7
v_gene: TRBV5-1
CDR3aa: CASSWAGGFYEQYF
CDR3nt: TGCGCCAGCAGCTGGGCCGGAGGATTCTACGAGCAGTACTTC

abundance: NA
d_gene: TRBD1
j_gene: TRBJ2-3
v_gene: TRBV20-1
CDR3aa: CSLPSGQRGSDTQYF
CDR3nt: TGCAGTCTTCCCTCGGGACAGAGAGGGTCAGATACGCAGTATTTT

abundance: few
d_gene: TRBD1
j_gene: TRBJ2-5
v_gene: TRBV20-1
CDR3aa: CSAKEPGQESETQYF
CDR3nt: TGCAGTGCTAAGGAACCGGGACAGGAGTCAGAGACCCAGTACTTC

abundance: few
d_gene: NA
j_gene: TRBJ2-7
v_gene: TRBV6-2/TRBV6-3
CDR3aa: CASSYVSQSYEQYF
CDR3nt: TGTGCCAGCAGTTACGTCAGCCAGTCCTACGAGCAGTACTTC

abundance: many
d_gene: NA
j_gene: TRBJ2-7
v_gene: TRBV29-1
CDR3aa: CSVVESGPYEQYF
CDR3nt: TGCAGCGTTGTTGAGTCGGGGCCCTACGAGCAGTACTTC

abundance: NA
d_gene: TRBD2
j_gene: TRBJ2-1
v_gene: TRBV11-1
CDR3aa: CASSRSGLAGNEQFF
CDR3nt: TGTGCCAGCAGTAGATCGGGACTAGCGGGCAATGAGCAGTTCTTC

abundance: few
d_gene: NA
j_gene: TRBJ1-2
v_gene: TRBV11-2
CDR3aa: CASSEGHGRSYTF
CDR3nt: TGTGCCAGCAGCGAAGGACACGGGAGGAGCTACACCTTC

abundance: few
d_gene: TRBD2
j_gene: TRBJ2-1
v_gene: TRBV27
CDR3aa: CASTLLAGEYNEQFF
CDR3nt: TGTGCCAGCACCCTACTAGCGGGAGAATACAATGAGCAGTTCTTC

abundance: NA
d_gene: NA
j_gene: TRBJ2-7
v_gene: TRBV20-1
CDR3aa: CSATNPPAGTYEQYF
CDR3nt: TGCAGTGCTACCAATCCCCCCGCCGGGACTTACGAGCAGTACTTC

abundance: NA
d_gene: TRBD1
j_gene: TRBJ2-5
v_gene: TRBV20-1
CDR3aa: CSGVLQGAPGGETQYF
CDR3nt: TGCAGTGGCGTCCTTCAGGGGGCCCCCGGGGGAGAGACCCAGTACTTC

abundance: NA
d_gene: NA
j_gene: TRBJ2-7
v_gene: TRBV7-2
CDR3aa: CASSSEPRGLEQYF
CDR3nt: TGTGCCAGCAGCTCGGAACCACGGGGGCTCGAGCAGTACTTC

abundance: few
d_gene: NA
j_gene: TRBJ2-7
v_gene: TRBV20-1
CDR3aa: CSARGPRETEQYF
CDR3nt: TGCAGTGCTAGGGGCCCAAGGGAGACCGAGCAGTACTTC

abundance: NA
d_gene: NA
j_gene: TRBJ1-1
v_gene: TRBV18
CDR3aa: CASSPPNTANTEAFF
CDR3nt: TGTGCCAGCTCACCACCGAACACAGCGAACACTGAAGCTTTCTTT

abundance: few
d_gene: NA
j_gene: TRBJ2-5
v_gene: TRBV5-1
CDR3aa: CASSFLASLSAKTQYF
CDR3nt: TGCGCCAGCAGCTTTCTAGCGAGCCTTAGTGCGAAGACCCAGTACTTC

abundance: few
d_gene: NA
j_gene: TRBJ2-3
v_gene: TRBV20-1
CDR3aa: CSAQNPGGLTDTQYF
CDR3nt: TGCAGTGCCCAAAACCCCGGAGGGCTTACAGATACGCAGTATTTT

abundance: many
d_gene: NA
j_gene: TRBJ1-3
v_gene: TRBV12-3/TRBV12-4
CDR3aa: CASSRTSYSGNTIYF
CDR3nt: TGTGCCAGCAGTCGTACCAGTTACTCTGGAAACACCATATATTTT

abundance: NA
d_gene: NA
j_gene: TRBJ2-7
v_gene: TRBV9
CDR3aa: CASSVYGDPSYEQYF
CDR3nt: TGTGCCAGCAGCGTTTATGGAGACCCCTCCTACGAGCAGTACTTC

abundance: few
d_gene: TRBD1
j_gene: TRBJ2-7
v_gene: TRBV20-1
CDR3aa: CSASAQGAYEQYF
CDR3nt: TGCAGTGCTAGCGCCCAGGGGGCCTACGAGCAGTACTTC

abundance: NA
d_gene: TRBD2
j_gene: TRBJ2-1
v_gene: TRBV12-3/TRBV12-4
CDR3aa: CASSSGLGNEQFF
CDR3nt: TGTGCCAGCAGCTCCGGACTAGGCAATGAGCAGTTCTTC

abundance: NA
d_gene: TRBD1
j_gene: TRBJ2-1
v_gene: TRBV6-1
CDR3aa: CATRRTGYDEQFF
CDR3nt: TGTGCCACCCGGAGGACAGGATATGATGAGCAGTTCTTC

abundance: few
d_gene: NA
j_gene: TRBJ2-6
v_gene: TRBV7-8
CDR3aa: CASSMMPSGANVLTF
CDR3nt: TGTGCCAGCAGCATGATGCCCTCTGGGGCCAACGTCCTGACTTTC

abundance: NA
d_gene: TRBD2
j_gene: TRBJ2-7
v_gene: TRBV12-3/TRBV12-4
CDR3aa: CASSPTGGPPYEQYF
CDR3nt: TGTGCCAGCAGTCCGACGGGAGGGCCCCCCTACGAGCAGTACTTC

abundance: NA
d_gene: NA
j_gene: TRBJ1-1
v_gene: TRBV5-6
CDR3aa: CASSLVDRIMNTEAFF
CDR3nt: TGTGCCAGCAGCTTGGTAGACAGGATTATGAACACTGAAGCTTTCTTT

abundance: few
d_gene: TRBD1
j_gene: TRBJ2-3
v_gene: TRBV7-6
CDR3aa: CASSLVDRGDTQYF
CDR3nt: TGTGCCAGCAGCTTAGTTGACAGGGGCGATACGCAGTATTTT

abundance: few
d_gene: NA
j_gene: TRBJ1-4
v_gene: TRBV5-1
CDR3aa: CASSPGQPNEKLFF
CDR3nt: TGCGCCAGCAGCCCTGGACAGCCCAATGAAAAACTGTTTTTT

abundance: few
d_gene: NA
j_gene: TRBJ1-2
v_gene: TRBV10-2
CDR3aa: CASSEPGTGNYGYTF
CDR3nt: TGCGCCAGCAGTGAGCCGGGGACGGGGAACTATGGCTACACCTTC

abundance: NA
d_gene: TRBD2
j_gene: TRBJ2-5
v_gene: TRBV27
CDR3aa: CASSPTGGVRETQYF
CDR3nt: TGTGCCAGCAGCCCCACGGGAGGGGTTAGAGAGACCCAGTACTTC

abundance: few
d_gene: NA
j_gene: TRBJ1-2
v_gene: TRBV4-3
CDR3aa: CASSQGPINYGYTF
CDR3nt: TGCGCCAGCAGCCAAGGGCCGATTAACTATGGCTACACCTTC

abundance: few
d_gene: TRBD2
j_gene: TRBJ2-1
v_gene: TRBV7-9
CDR3aa: CASSSEGGTSTIEQFF
CDR3nt: TGTGCCAGCAGCTCCGAGGGGGGGACTAGCACCATTGAGCAGTTCTTC

abundance: many
d_gene: NA
j_gene: TRBJ1-1
v_gene: TRBV13
CDR3aa: CASRWNTEAFF
CDR3nt: TGTGCCAGCAGATGGAACACTGAAGCTTTCTTT

abundance: NA
d_gene: NA
j_gene: TRBJ1-1
v_gene: TRBV20-1
CDR3aa: CSAPTSKIYKNEAFF
CDR3nt: TGCAGTGCTCCTACATCAAAGATATACAAGAATGAAGCTTTCTTT

abundance: NA
d_gene: NA
j_gene: TRBJ2-7
v_gene: TRBV20-1
CDR3aa: CSARDPGPAPYEQYF
CDR3nt: TGCAGTGCTAGAGATCCGGGGCCCGCGCCCTACGAGCAGTACTTC

abundance: NA
d_gene: NA
j_gene: TRBJ2-7
v_gene: TRBV3-1
CDR3aa: CASSHGDRTSLHEQYF
CDR3nt: TGTGCCAGCAGCCACGGGGACAGGACTAGTCTCCACGAGCAGTACTTC

abundance: NA
d_gene: NA
j_gene: TRBJ2-5
v_gene: TRBV29-1
CDR3aa: CSAIWPLGPEVVETQYF
CDR3nt: TGCAGCGCTATATGGCCACTAGGCCCCGAGGTTGTGGAGACCCAGTACTTC

abundance: NA
d_gene: TRBD2
j_gene: TRBJ2-3
v_gene: TRBV15
CDR3aa: CATSRAASGSADTQYF
CDR3nt: TGTGCCACCAGCAGAGCGGCTAGCGGGAGCGCAGATACGCAGTATTTT

abundance: NA
d_gene: NA
j_gene: TRBJ1-2
v_gene: TRBV10-1
CDR3aa: CASKASGYGYTF
CDR3nt: TGCGCCAGCAAGGCCTCCGGGTATGGCTACACCTTC

abundance: NA
d_gene: TRBD2
j_gene: TRBJ2-7
v_gene: TRBV7-8
CDR3aa: CASSPILAGGSYEQYF
CDR3nt: TGTGCCAGCAGCCCAATACTAGCGGGAGGTTCCTACGAGCAGTACTTC

abundance: NA
d_gene: NA
j_gene: TRBJ2-7
v_gene: TRBV12-3/TRBV12-4
CDR3aa: CASSSERQASQYF
CDR3nt: TGTGCCAGCAGTTCCGAACGACAGGCATCGCAGTACTTC

abundance: many
d_gene: NA
j_gene: TRBJ2-7
v_gene: TRBV29-1
CDR3aa: CSVEDLPGDEQYF
CDR3nt: TGCAGCGTTGAAGATCTACCTGGGGACGAGCAGTACTTC

abundance: many
d_gene: NA
j_gene: TRBJ2-2
v_gene: TRBV12-3/TRBV12-4
CDR3aa: CASSLSGELFF
CDR3nt: TGTGCCAGCAGTTTATCCGGGGAGCTGTTTTTT

abundance: few
d_gene: NA
j_gene: TRBJ2-7
v_gene: TRBV15
CDR3aa: CATSREGLTYEQYF
CDR3nt: TGTGCCACCAGCAGAGAGGGGTTAACCTACGAGCAGTACTTC

abundance: many
d_gene: TRBD2
j_gene: TRBJ2-7
v_gene: TRBV7-9
CDR3aa: CASSAGLAGYEQYF
CDR3nt: TGTGCCAGCAGCGCAGGACTAGCGGGCTACGAGCAGTACTTC

abundance: many
d_gene: TRBD1
j_gene: TRBJ2-5
v_gene: TRBV11-1
CDR3aa: CASSFGLGTGGPQETQYF
CDR3nt: TGTGCCAGCAGCTTCGGTCTTGGGACAGGGGGCCCTCAAGAGACCCAGTACTTC

abundance: NA
d_gene: NA
j_gene: TRBJ2-5
v_gene: TRBV10-2
CDR3aa: CASRQSTREAQYF
CDR3nt: TGCGCCAGCAGGCAGAGTACAAGAGAGGCCCAGTACTTC

abundance: NA
d_gene: NA
j_gene: TRBJ2-7
v_gene: TRBV29-1
CDR3aa: CSVQDSTYEQYF
CDR3nt: TGCAGCGTTCAGGACTCAACCTACGAGCAGTACTTC

abundance: NA
d_gene: TRBD2
j_gene: TRBJ2-5
v_gene: TRBV20-1
CDR3aa: CSGKRSGLAGGGETQYF
CDR3nt: TGCAGTGGGAAGAGGTCAGGACTAGCGGGAGGTGGGGAGACCCAGTACTTC

abundance: many
d_gene: NA
j_gene: TRBJ1-2
v_gene: TRBV29-1
CDR3aa: CSVPSTNYGYTF
CDR3nt: TGCAGCGTCCCCAGTACGAACTATGGCTACACCTTC

abundance: many
d_gene: NA
j_gene: TRBJ1-5
v_gene: TRBV12-3/TRBV12-4
CDR3aa: CASSLLGNQPQHF
CDR3nt: TGTGCCAGCAGTTTATTAGGTAATCAGCCCCAGCATTTT

abundance: NA
d_gene: TRBD2
j_gene: TRBJ2-1
v_gene: TRBV25-1
CDR3aa: CASRQAGGFYNEQFF
CDR3nt: TGTGCCAGCAGGCAAGCGGGAGGGTTCTACAATGAGCAGTTCTTC

abundance: NA
d_gene: TRBD2
j_gene: TRBJ2-7
v_gene: TRBV6-5
CDR3aa: CASSYSSAGAYEQYF
CDR3nt: TGTGCCAGCAGTTACTCTTCAGCGGGAGCCTACGAGCAGTACTTC

abundance: many
d_gene: NA
j_gene: TRBJ1-2
v_gene: TRBV20-1
CDR3aa: CSSYIPGPEIYTF
CDR3nt: TGCAGTTCATACATACCGGGACCGGAAATCTACACCTTC